Listed here is a single T cell receptor (beta chain). The target of this receptor is not known. No clone much larger than this one lies a single base away; base qualities are absent. Here V drops 4 bases and J drops 12 bases, and the junction holds 9 bases not matched to any gene. CDR1 and CDR2 are read off the germline V gene (reference sequence) as SGHNT and YYREEE. Inclusive of the bounding cysteine and phenylalanine, the CDR3 is 13 residues long. CDR3 DNA is the only sequence kept; it has 39 bases, read in frame from the first base. Library preparation was by the immunoSEQ multiplex PCR assay. A mixture of 60 forward primers for TCR Vbeta segments and 13 reverse primers for TCR Jbeta segments was used in the multiplex PCR. The CDR3 region of rearranged TCR beta genes was amplified from genomic DNA by a multiplex PCR assay. The amplified TCR beta libraries were sequenced on the Illumina HiSeq System as 87-base-pair reads. On the authors' methods: Across the roughly 600 repertoires, a later analysis counted approximately 75 million unique TCR beta chains, roughly 11 million of which were shared by at least two donors. To remove PCR and sequencing errors, raw reads were error-corrected and collapsed into unique sequences using a nearest-neighbor algorithm that merged closely related sequences. Alignment of CDR3 sequences to IMGT reference sequences was used to assign V, D and J gene segments. For a sequence to be retained, a match of at least six nucleotides to both a V gene segment and a J gene segment was required. A rearrangement was called productive if the CDR3 had no stop codons and remained in frame with V and J, and every other rearrangement was called non-productive. Following IMGT convention, CDR3 was defined as the stretch from the second conserved V-encoded cysteine up to the conserved J-encoded phenylalanine. The earlier analysis of about 590 of the donors excluded sequences that lacked an unambiguous match to a single V gene segment. In an earlier analysis of several hundred of the donors, V segments were called functional above 56.7% productive rearrangements and were called segregating when the between-donor standard deviation exceeded 5%. To diagnose cytomegalovirus status from the catalog of TCR beta chain sequences, a statistical classification framework was built. V and J gene assignment, in a later analysis, came from comparing TCR nucleotide sequences with IMGT/GENE-DB human TR gene sequences. Using the TCRdist pipeline, a later analysis assigned CDR3 sequences along with most-parsimonious VDJ recombination scenarios. In a later analysis, every TCR beta chain was defined by the combination of its CDR3 amino acid sequence and its V-gene family, and reads without a unique V-gene family were dropped. In a later analysis, 500 to 650 highly shared, low-generation-probability nucleotide sequences were removed to address suspected cross-contamination and a sequencing artifact. In a later analysis, a clonal expansion index for each public chain was calculated from normalized within-repertoire ranks of inferred template counts. A later analysis computed generation probabilities with a VDJ recombination model fitted to out-of-frame rearrangements, and checked the results against IGoR. In a later analysis, TCR-TCR, TCR-HLA and TCR-CMV co-occurrence was scored with hypergeometric tests, and a repertoire-size bias correction was applied to TCR pairs. A later analysis estimated false discovery rates by permuting HLA or CMV assignments 20 times. In a later analysis, co-occurring TCRs were grouped using DBSCAN, with TCRdist sequence similarity added in when clustering inside HLA-allele-positive subsets. Repertoires with fewer than 30,000 or more than 120,000 public chains, plus five repertoires with anomalous nucleotide sharing, were excluded from co-occurrence clustering. TCRdb took over this immuneACCESS table, retaining in-frame rearrangements with V and J assigned. Such tables are incomplete; in checked studies, under half of the missing clones stem from an unresolved V gene, and the remainder is unexplained. Clonal size and the V and J genes are those of that table, whereas D and trimming came from the DNA. The sample table lists under 200,000 clones, about 71% of them with a count of one. Clones ranked in the top ten supply approximately 1.5% of the sample.

The cohort comprised 670 or so healthy bone marrow donors. All cohort members were sampled while nominally healthy, although unrecorded immune exposures were likely present. The donor was CMV seronegative and belonged to the group of 352 seronegative cohort members. A peripheral blood sample was provided by each donor, and peripheral blood mononuclear cells were used for TCR beta sequencing. Genomic DNA extraction from the blood cell samples was performed with the Qiagen DNeasy Blood Extraction Kit. These data are taken from a study of cytomegalovirus exposure and HLA in healthy donors (dated by TCRdb to the late 2010s). For the wider study: An earlier analysis of under 600 of the donors reported 276 Gb of sequence data and 100 million to 130 million unique TCR beta sequences from 150 million to 200 million T cells. An earlier analysis of several hundred of the donors used high-throughput TCR beta sequencing to judge whether each TCR beta V gene segment behaved as functional or pseudogenic. Among over 350 genotyped donors of the cohort, an average of approximately 230,000 unique TCR beta nucleotide sequences were sequenced per donor, roughly a sixth of them non-productive. The T cell repertoires of several hundred subjects were profiled by immunosequencing and related to cytomegalovirus serostatus. A later genetic analysis used genome-wide SNP genotypes for about 65% of the roughly 670 donors, treating that subset as a discovery cohort. In the later analysis, no new phenotypic data were used to find candidate immune exposures; instead, reliance was placed on TCR beta sequences and their occurrence across donors. In a later analysis, previously published TCR beta repertoires from 550 to 750 donors were re-analyzed and high-resolution HLA genotyping was added so that TCR occurrence patterns could be studied. To predict cytomegalovirus infection status, the study combined high-throughput TCR immunosequencing, statistical association of individual TCRs with disease status, and machine learning. Donor age, sex, ethnicity and CMV serostatus were collected together with the repertoire data. Class I and class II HLA loci were covered by the typing at four-digit resolution. The genetic ancestry cluster associated with self-reported Caucasian donors included over 80% of the approximately 410 genotyped donors. Approximately 300 gigabases of sequencing data and around 85 million unique TCR sequences made up an early release that covered approximately 620 HLA-typed donors. In addition to the first cohort of 500 to 850 subjects, a separate validation cohort of approximately 130 different subjects was used. Every repertoire in the discovery cohort had been generated on one and the same sequencing platform. Typing coverage varied by locus: about 620-630 donors for A, B, C, DRB1 and DQB1; roughly 510 for DQA1; more than 600 for DPA1; around 450 for DPB1. The study aimed to test whether cataloging public T cell receptors could reveal signatures of past pathogen exposure. Roughly 5 DR-DQ haplotypes were handled as single units for association and clustering because linkage in the cohort was strong.

Summary of the overall study and its limitations: In a later genetic analysis, a missense DCLRE1C variant was associated with V-gene and J-gene trimming of TCR beta chains, and the association was replicated in an independent cohort. Broadly in line with IMGT annotations, most TCR beta V segments showed up in productive rearrangements about 87% or about 30% of the time in an earlier analysis of 587 of the donors. A further reported finding was that TCR beta sequences accurately predicted the HLA-A and HLA-B alleles for most subjects in the first cohort. The study gave a list of 150 to 200 TCR beta chains associated with cytomegalovirus. The authors suggested that the approach could potentially be generalized to other disease states and immunological phenotypes. Cytomegalovirus status was reported to be diagnosed by the classifier with high specificity and sensitivity in both the original and validation cohorts. A cluster of highly shared sequence variants was judged likely to represent a technical artifact of the sequencing pipeline. Correlated functional status among segregating V segments might reflect linkage disequilibrium, but an unknown experimental factor could not be ruled out. While some public TCRs were present in many individuals, most TCR sequences turned up only very rarely across donors. Most CMV-associated TCR beta chains appeared to be HLA-restricted in a later analysis, and the HLA associations seemed to be driven largely by CMV exposure. In a later analysis, HLA-associated TCR beta chains showed more clonal expansion and lower generation probabilities than non-associated chains that were equally common. Strong co-occurrence of HLA alleles, especially DR and DQ, made assigning TCR associations to individual alleles difficult. Only TCR beta chains were sequenced in this cohort, and the absence of alpha or paired-chain data limited detectable features. The 87-base-pair reads could not distinguish some IMGT-functional V segments, including TRBV6-2 and TRBV6-3, so those segments were excluded. A later genetic analysis reported fewer N-insertions in productive TCRs among donors in an Asian-associated ancestry cluster than the approximately 670-donor mean. In a later analysis, TCR association rates were found to vary across HLA loci, with the most associated TCRs seen for DRB1 alleles and the fewest for HLA-C alleles. In vitro tests confirmed that a few of the cytomegalovirus-associated TCR beta chains recognize cytomegalovirus antigens. Sequencing depth was assumed to be roughly uniform across donors in the presence/absence analyses, though that assumption may not hold. Because HLA typing was missing for some donors at each locus, association tests included only the typed subset. About 17 rarely observed V segments, including chromosome 9 orphons, were excluded from the earlier analysis of some 590 of the donors because counts were too low. For the cohort, immune exposure information was limited to CMV serostatus. A later analysis reported that several top co-occurrence clusters appeared linked to parvovirus B19, influenza, CMV and Epstein-Barr virus. Specific HLA alleles were associated with 15,000 to 20,000 TCR beta sequences at a false discovery rate of 0.05 in a later analysis.

Sample: PBMCs. The V and J genes are TRBV5-4 and TRBJ1-4; 7 middle bases align to TRBD1. The TCR sequence derives from a man aged 45-65 years in good health and CMV-seronegative. CDR3 sequence: CASSPGGGLELFF. The DNA is TGTGCCAGCAGCCCAGGGGGAGGATTGGAACTGTTTTTT.